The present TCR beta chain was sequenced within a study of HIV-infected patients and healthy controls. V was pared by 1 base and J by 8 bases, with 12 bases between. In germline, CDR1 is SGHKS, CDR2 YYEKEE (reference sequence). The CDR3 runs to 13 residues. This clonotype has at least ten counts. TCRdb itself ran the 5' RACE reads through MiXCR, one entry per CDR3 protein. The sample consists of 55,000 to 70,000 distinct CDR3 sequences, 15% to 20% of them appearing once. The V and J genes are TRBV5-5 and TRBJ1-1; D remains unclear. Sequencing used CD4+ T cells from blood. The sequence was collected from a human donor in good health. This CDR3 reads CASSLSLIGEAFF. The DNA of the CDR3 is TGTGCCAGCAGCTTGTCTCTTATCGGGGAAGCTTTCTTT.